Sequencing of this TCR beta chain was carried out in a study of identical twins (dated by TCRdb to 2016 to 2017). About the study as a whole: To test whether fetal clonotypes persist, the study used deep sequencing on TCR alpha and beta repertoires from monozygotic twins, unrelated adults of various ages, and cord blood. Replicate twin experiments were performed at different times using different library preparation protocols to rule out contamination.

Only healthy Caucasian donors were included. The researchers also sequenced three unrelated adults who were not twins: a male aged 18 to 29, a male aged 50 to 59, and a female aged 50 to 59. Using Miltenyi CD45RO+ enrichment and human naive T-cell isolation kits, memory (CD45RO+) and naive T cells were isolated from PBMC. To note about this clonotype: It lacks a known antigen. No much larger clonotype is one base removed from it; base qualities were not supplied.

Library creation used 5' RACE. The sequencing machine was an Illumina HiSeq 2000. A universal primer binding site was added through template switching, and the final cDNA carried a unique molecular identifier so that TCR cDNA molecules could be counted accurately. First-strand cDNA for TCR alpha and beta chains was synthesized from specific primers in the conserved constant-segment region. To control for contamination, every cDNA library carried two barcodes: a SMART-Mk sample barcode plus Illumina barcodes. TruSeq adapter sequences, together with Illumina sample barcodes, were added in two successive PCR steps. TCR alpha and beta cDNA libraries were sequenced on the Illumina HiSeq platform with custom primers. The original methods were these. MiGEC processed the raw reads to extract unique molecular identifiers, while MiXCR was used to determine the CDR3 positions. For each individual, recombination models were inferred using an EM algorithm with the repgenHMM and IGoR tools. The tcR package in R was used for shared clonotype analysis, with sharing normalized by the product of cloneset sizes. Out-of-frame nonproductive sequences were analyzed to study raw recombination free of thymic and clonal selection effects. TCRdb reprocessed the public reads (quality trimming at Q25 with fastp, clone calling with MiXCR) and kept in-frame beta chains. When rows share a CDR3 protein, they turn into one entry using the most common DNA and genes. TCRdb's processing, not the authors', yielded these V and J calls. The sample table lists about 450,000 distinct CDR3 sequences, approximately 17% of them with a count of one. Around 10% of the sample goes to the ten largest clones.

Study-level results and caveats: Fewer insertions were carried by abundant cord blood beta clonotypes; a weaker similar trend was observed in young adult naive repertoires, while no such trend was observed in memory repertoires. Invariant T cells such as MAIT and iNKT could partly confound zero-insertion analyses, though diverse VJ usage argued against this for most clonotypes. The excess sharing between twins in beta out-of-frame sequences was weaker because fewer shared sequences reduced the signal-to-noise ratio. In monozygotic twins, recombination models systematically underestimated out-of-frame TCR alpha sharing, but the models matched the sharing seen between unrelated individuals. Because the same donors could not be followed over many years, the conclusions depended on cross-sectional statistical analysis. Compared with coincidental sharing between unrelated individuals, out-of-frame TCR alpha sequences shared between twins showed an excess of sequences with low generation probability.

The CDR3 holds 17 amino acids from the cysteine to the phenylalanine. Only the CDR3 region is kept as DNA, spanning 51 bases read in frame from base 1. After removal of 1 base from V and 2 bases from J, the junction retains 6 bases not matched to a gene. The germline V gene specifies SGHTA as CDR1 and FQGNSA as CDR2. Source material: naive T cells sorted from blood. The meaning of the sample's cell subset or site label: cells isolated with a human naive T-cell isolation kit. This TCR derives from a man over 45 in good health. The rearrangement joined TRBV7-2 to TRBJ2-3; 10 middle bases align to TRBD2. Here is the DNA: TGTGCCAGCAGCTTAGGGAGCGGGACTAGCGTCACAGATACGCAGTATTTT. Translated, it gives CASSLGSGTSVTDTQYF.